The sample holds one count of the clone carrying this TCR beta chain. Original handling: Estimates of nucleated cell counts were drawn from the amplification of reference gene primers. The table came from immunoSEQ multiplex PCR; TCRdb's copy has only in-frame clones and leaves some out. That table is the source of V, J and clone size, and D and trimming were worked out from the DNA. The sample shows 130,000 or so clones, approximately 71% of them seen only once. This entry belongs to a study of blood T cell repertoires in COVID-19. As for the study in general: There were acute and convalescent COVID-19 samples, and they came from the United States, Italy and Spain. T cells, B-cell-depleted T cells, or PBMCs supplied cDNA or gDNA.

CDR3 length: 15 residues. This TCR was recovered from a woman in her 70s with acute or convalescent COVID-19. Sequenced input: peripheral blood. The rearrangement links TRBV1 to TRBJ2-7; TRBD1, the D gene given by the table, was not confirmed from the DNA. TRBV1 counts as a pseudogene. CDR3 sequence reads: CTSSQGQGVTYEQYF. CDR3 DNA: TGCACCAGCAGCCAAGGACAGGGGGTGACCTACGAGCAGTACTTC.